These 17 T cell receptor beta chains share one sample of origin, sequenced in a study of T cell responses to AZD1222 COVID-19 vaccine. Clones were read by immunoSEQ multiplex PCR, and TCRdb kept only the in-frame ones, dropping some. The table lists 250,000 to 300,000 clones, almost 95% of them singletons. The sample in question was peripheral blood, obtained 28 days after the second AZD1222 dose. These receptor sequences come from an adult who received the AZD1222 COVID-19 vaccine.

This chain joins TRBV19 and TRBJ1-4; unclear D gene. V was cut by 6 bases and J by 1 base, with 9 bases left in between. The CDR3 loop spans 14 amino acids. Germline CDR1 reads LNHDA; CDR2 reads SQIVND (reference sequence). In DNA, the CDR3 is TGTGCCAGTAGCCTAATGGGAACTAATGAAAAACTGTTTTTT. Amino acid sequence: CASSLMGTNEKLFF. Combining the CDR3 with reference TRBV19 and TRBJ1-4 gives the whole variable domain DGGITQSPKYLFRKEGQNVTLSCEQNLNHDAMYWYRQDPGQGLRLIYYSQIVNDFQKGDIAEGYSVSREKKESFPLTVTSAQKNPTAFYLCASSLMGTNEKLFFGSGTQLSVL.

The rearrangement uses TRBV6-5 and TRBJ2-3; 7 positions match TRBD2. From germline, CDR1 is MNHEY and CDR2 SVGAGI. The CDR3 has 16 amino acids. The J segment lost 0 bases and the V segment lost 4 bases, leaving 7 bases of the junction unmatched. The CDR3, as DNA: TGTGCCAGCAGTTTCCTAGCGGAATCTAGCACAGATACGCAGTATTTT. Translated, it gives CASSFLAESSTDTQYF.

CDR3 in DNA: TGCGCCAGCAGCTTGGAAGGGAAGGCTGAAGCTTTCTTT. Residues: CASSLEGKAEAFF. The V call is TRBV5-1, the J call TRBJ1-1; D call uncertain. The CDR3 length is 13 residues. CDR1 and CDR2 from the germline V gene are SGHRS and YFSETQ. The ends were cut back, 0 bases at V and 6 bases at J, with 9 bases in the middle.

In DNA form, the CDR3 reads TGTGCCAGCAGCCCGCTTTCCGGAGCAGATACGCAGTATTTT. Protein sequence: CASSPLSGADTQYF. The chain couples TRBV14 to TRBJ2-3; D is unresolved. This CDR3 has 14 amino acids. CDR1 is SGHDN, CDR2 FVKESK, per germline. V lost 4 bases and J 4 bases, leaving 12 bases between the germline ends.

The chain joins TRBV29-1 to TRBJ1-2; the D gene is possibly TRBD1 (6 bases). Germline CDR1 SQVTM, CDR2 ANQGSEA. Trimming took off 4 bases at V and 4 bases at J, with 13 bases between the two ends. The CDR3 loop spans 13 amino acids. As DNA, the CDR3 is TGCAGCGTTGGAGGGGGGCAAGGCTATGGCTACACCTTC. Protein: CSVGGGQGYGYTF.

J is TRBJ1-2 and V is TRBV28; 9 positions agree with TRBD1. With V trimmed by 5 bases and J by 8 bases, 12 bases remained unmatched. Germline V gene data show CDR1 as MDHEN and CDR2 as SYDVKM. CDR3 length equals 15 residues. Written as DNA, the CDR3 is TGTGCCAGCAGTGCCTCCTCGGGGGGGACAGGGGGCTACACCTTC. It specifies CASSASSGGTGGYTF.

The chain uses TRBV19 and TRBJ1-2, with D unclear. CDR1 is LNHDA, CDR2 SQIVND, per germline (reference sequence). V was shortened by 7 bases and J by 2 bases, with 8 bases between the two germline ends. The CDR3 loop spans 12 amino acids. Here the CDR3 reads CASTRANYGYTF. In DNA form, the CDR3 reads TGTGCCAGTACCCGGGCAAACTATGGCTACACCTTC. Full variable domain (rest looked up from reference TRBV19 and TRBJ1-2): DGGITQSPKYLFRKEGQNVTLSCEQNLNHDAMYWYRQDPGQGLRLIYYSQIVNDFQKGDIAEGYSVSREKKESFPLTVTSAQKNPTAFYLCASTRANYGYTFGSGTRLTVV.

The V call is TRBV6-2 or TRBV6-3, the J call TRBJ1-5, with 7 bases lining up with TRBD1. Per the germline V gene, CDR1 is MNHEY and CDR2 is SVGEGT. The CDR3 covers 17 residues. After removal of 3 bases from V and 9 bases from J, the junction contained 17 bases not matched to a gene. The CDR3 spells CASSYQVWDSGFRPQHF. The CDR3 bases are TGTGCCAGCAGTTATCAGGTCTGGGACAGTGGATTTCGGCCCCAGCATTTT.

The CDR3 spells CASSLMGLAAYNEQFF. The CDR3 DNA sequence: TGTGCCAGCAGTTTAATGGGACTAGCGGCTTACAATGAGCAGTTCTTC. The genes are TRBV28 and TRBJ2-1, with 11 bases lining up with TRBD2. Germline CDR1 MDHEN, CDR2 SYDVKM. The V and J ends lost 2 bases and 4 bases, in that order; junction bases with no gene match: 4. The CDR3 loop spans 16 amino acids.

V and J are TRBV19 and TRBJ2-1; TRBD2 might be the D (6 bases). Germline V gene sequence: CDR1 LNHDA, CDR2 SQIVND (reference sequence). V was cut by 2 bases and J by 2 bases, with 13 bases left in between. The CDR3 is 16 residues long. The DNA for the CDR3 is TGTGCCAGTAGTATAATTCGGGGGAGCCCCTACAATGAGCAGTTCTTC. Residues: CASSIIRGSPYNEQFF.

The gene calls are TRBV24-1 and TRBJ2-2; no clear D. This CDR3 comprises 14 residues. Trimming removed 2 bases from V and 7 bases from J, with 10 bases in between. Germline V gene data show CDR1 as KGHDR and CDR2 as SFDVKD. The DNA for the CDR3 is TGTGCCACCAGTGATTCTATCCTCCTCGGGGAGCTGTTTTTT. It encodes CATSDSILLGELFF.

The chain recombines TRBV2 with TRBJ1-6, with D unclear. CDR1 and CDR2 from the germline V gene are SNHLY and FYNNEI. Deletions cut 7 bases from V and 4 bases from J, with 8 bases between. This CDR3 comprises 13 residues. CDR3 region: CASNPEYNSPLHF. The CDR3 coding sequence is TGTGCCAGCAATCCGGAGTATAATTCACCCCTCCACTTT.

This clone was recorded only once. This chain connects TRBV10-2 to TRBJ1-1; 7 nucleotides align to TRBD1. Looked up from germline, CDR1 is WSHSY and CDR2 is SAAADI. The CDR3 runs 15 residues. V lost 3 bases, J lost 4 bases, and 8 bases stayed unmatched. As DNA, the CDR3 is TGCGCCAGCAGTGACAAACAGGGGATAGTCACTGAAGCTTTCTTT. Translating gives CASSDKQGIVTEAFF.

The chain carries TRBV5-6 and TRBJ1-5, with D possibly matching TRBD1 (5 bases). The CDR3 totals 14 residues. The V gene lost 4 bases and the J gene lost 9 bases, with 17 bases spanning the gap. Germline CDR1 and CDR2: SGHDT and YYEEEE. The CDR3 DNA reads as TGTGCCAGCAGCGTTGGACTCCGCGGGGGGCCCCAGCATTTT. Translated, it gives CASSVGLRGGPQHF.

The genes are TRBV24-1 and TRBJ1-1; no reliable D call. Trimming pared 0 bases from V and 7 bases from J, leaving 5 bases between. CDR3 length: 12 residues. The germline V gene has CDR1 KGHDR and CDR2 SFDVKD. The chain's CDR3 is CATSDLGSEAFF. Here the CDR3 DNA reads TGTGCCACCAGTGATTTGGGCAGTGAAGCTTTCTTT.

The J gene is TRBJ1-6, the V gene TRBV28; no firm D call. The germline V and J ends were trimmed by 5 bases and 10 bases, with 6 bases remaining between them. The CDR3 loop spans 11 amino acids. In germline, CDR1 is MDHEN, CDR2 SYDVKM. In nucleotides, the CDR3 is TGTGCCAGCAGTACCCAGTCACCCCTCCACTTT. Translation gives CASSTQSPLHF.

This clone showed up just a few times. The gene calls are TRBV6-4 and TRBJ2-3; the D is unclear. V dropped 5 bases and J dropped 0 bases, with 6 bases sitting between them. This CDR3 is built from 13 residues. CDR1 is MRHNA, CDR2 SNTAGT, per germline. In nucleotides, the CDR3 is TGTGCCAGCAGTTCGACTAGCACAGATACGCAGTATTTT. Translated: CASSSTSTDTQYF.